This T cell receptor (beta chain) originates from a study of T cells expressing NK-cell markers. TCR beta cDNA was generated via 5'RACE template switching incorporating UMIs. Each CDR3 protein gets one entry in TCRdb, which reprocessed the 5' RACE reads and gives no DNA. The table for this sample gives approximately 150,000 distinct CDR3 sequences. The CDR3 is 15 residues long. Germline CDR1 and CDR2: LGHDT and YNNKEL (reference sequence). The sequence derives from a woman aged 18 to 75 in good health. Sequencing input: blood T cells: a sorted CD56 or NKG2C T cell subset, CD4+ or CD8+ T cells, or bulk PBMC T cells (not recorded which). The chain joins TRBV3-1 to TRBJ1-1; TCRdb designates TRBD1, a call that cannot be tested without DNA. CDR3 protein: CASSLSGTTATEAFF. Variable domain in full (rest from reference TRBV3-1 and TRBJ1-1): DTAVSQTPKYLVTQMGNDKSIKCEQNLGHDTMYWYKQDSKKFLKIMFSYNNKELIINETVPNRFSPKSPDKAHLNLHINSLELGDSAVYFCASSLSGTTATEAFFGQGTRLTVV.